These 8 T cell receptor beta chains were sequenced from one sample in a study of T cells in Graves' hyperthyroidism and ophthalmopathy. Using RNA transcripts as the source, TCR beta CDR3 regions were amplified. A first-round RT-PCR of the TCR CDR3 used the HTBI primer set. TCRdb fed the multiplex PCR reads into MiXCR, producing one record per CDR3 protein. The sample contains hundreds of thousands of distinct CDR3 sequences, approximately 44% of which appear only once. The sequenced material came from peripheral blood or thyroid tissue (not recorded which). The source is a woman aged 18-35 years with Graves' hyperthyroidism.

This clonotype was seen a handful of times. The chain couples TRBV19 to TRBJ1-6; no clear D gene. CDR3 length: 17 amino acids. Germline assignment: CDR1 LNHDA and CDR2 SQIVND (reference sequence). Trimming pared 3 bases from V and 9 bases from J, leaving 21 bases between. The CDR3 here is CASSILWPVIGASPLHF. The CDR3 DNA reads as TGTGCCAGTAGTATCCTCTGGCCGGTTATAGGAGCTTCACCCCTCCACTTT.

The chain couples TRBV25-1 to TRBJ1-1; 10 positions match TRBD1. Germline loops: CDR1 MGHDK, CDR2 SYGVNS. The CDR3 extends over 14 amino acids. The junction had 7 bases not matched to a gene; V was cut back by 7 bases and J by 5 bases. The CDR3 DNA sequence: TGTGCCAGCAAGAGAGGACAGGGGGGGACTGAAGCTTTCTTT. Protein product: CASKRGQGGTEAFF.

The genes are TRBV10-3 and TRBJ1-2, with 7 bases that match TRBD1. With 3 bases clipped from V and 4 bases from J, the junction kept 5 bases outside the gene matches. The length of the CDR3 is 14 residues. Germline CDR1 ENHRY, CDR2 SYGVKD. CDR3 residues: CAISEQGSFYGYTF. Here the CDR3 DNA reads TGTGCCATCAGTGAACAGGGGTCCTTCTATGGCTACACCTTC.

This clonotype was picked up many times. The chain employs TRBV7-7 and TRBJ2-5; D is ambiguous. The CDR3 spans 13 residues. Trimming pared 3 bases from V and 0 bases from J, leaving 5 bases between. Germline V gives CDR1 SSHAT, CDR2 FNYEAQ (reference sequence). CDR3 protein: CASSLTYQETQYF. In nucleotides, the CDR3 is TGTGCCAGCAGCTTGACCTACCAAGAGACCCAGTACTTC. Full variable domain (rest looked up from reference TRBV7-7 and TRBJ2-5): GAGVSQSPRYKVTKRGQDVTLRCDPISSHATLYWYQQALGQGPEFLTYFNYEAQPDKSGLPSDRFSAERPEGSISTLTIQRTEQRDSAMYRCASSLTYQETQYFGPGTRLLVL.

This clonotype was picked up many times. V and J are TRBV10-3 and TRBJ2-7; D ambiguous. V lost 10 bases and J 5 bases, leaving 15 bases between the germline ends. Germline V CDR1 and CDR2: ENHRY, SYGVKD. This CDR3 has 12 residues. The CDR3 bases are TGTGCCACCAAGGAGATCAGCGACGAGCAGTACTTC. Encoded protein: CATKEISDEQYF.

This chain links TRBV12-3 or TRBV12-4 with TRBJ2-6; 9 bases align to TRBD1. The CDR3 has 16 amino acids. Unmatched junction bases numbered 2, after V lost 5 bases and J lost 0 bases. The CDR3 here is CASSETGGSGANVLTF. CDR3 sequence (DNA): TGTGCCAGCAGTGAGACAGGGGGCTCTGGGGCCAACGTCCTGACTTTC.

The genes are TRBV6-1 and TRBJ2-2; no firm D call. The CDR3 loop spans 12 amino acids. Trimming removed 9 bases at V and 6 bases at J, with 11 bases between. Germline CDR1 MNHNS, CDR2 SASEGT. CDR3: CASRKSAGELFF. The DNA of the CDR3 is TGTGCCAGTCGGAAATCCGCCGGGGAGCTGTTTTTT.

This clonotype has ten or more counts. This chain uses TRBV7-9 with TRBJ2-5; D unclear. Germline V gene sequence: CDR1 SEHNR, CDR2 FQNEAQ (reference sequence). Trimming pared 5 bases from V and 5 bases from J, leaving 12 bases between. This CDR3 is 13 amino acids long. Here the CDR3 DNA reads TGTGCCAGCAGCGGACGGGCAATGGAGACCCAGTACTTC. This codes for CASSGRAMETQYF.